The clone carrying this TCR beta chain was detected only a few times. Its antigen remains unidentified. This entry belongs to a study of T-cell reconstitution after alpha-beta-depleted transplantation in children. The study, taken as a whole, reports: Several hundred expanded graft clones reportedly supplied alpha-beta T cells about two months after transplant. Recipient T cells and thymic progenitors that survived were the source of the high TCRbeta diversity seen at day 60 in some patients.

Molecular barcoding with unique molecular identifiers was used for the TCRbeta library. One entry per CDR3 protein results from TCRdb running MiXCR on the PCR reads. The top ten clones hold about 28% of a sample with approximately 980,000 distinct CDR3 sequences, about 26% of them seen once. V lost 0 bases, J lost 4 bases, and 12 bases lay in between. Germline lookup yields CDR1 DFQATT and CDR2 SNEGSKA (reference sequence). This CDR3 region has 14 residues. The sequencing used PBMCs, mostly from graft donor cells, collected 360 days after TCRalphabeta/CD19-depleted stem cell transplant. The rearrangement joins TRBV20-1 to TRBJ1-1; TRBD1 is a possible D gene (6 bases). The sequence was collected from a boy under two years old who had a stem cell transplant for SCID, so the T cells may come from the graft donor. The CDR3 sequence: CSARDGGQGTEAFF. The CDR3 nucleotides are TGCAGTGCTAGAGATGGGGGGCAGGGCACTGAAGCTTTCTTT.